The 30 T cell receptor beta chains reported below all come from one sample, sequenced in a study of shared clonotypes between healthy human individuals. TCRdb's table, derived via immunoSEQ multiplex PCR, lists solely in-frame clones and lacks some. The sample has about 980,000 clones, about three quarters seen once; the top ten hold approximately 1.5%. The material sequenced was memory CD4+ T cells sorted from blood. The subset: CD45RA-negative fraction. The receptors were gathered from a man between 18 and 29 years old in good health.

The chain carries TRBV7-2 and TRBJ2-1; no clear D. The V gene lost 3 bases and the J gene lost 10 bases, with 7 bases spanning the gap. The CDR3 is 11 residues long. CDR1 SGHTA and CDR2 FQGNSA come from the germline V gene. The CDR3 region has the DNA TGTGCCAGCAGCTTTGAACTAGAGCAGTTCTTC. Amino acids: CASSFELEQFF. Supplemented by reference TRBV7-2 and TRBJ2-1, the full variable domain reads GAGVSQSPSNKVTEKGKDVELRCDPISGHTALYWYRQSLGQGLEFLIYFQGNSAPDKSGLPSDRFSAERTGGSVSTLTIQRTQQEDSAVYLCASSFELEQFFGPGTRLTVL.

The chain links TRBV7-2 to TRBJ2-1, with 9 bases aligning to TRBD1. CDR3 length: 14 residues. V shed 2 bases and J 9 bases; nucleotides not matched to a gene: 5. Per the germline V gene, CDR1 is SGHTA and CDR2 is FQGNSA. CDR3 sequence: CASSLRDRGVEQFF. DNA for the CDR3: TGTGCCAGCAGCTTACGCGACAGGGGGGTTGAGCAGTTCTTC.

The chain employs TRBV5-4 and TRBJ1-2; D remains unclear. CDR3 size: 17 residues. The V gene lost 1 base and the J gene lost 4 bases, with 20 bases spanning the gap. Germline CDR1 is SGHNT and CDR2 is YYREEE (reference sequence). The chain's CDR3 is CASSLRQLPVPVYGYTF. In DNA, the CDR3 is TGTGCCAGCAGCTTGAGGCAGTTACCCGTACCAGTCTATGGCTACACCTTC.

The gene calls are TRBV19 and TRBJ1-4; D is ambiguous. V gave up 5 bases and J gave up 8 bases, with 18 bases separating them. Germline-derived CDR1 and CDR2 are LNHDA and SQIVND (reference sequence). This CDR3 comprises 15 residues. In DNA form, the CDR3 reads TGTGCCAGTAGTGTACGGCCGCGAACCTACGAAAAACTGTTTTTT. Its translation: CASSVRPRTYEKLFF. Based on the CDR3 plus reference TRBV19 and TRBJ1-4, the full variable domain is DGGITQSPKYLFRKEGQNVTLSCEQNLNHDAMYWYRQDPGQGLRLIYYSQIVNDFQKGDIAEGYSVSREKKESFPLTVTSAQKNPTAFYLCASSVRPRTYEKLFFGSGTQLSVL.

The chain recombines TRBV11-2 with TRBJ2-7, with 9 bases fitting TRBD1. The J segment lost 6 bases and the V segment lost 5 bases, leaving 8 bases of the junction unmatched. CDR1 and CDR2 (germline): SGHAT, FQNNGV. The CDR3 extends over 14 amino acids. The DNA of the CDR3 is TGTGCCAGCAGCATCAGACAGGGGGAAGGCGAGCAGTACTTC. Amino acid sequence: CASSIRQGEGEQYF. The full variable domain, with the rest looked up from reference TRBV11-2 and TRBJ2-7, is EAGVAQSPRYKIIEKRQSVAFWCNPISGHATLYWYQQILGQGPKLLIQFQNNGVVDDSQLPKDRFSAERLKGVDSTLKIQPAKLEDSAVYLCASSIRQGEGEQYFGPGTRLTVT.

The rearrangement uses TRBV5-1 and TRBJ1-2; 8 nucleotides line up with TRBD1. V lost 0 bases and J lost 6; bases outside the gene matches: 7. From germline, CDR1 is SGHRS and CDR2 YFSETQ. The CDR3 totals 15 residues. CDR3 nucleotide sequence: TGCGCCAGCAGCTTGGAGTTGACAGGGGTAAATGGCTACACCTTC. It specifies CASSLELTGVNGYTF.

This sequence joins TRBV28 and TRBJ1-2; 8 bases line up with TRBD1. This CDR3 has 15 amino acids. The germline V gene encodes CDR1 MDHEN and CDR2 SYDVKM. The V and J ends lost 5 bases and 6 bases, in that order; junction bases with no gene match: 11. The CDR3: CASSPGTGVMNGYTF. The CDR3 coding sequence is TGTGCCAGCAGTCCCGGGACAGGCGTTATGAATGGCTACACCTTC.

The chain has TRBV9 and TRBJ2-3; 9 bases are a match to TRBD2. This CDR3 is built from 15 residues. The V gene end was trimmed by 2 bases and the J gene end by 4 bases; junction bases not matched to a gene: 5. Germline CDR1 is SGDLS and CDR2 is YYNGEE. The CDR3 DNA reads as TGTGCCAGCAGCGTCATCAGCGGGGGGCCAGATACGCAGTATTTT. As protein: CASSVISGGPDTQYF.

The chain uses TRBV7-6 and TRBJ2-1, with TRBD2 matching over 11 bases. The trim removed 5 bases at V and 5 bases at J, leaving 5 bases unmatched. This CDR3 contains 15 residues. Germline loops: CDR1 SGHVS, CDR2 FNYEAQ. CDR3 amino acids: CASSHRLAGNNEQFF. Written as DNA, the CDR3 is TGTGCCAGCAGCCACAGACTAGCGGGAAACAATGAGCAGTTCTTC. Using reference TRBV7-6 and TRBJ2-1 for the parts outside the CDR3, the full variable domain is GAGVSQSPRYKVTKRGQDVALRCDPISGHVSLYWYRQALGQGPEFLTYFNYEAQQDKSGLPNDRFSAERPEGSISTLTIQRTEQRDSAMYRCASSHRLAGNNEQFFGPGTRLTVL.

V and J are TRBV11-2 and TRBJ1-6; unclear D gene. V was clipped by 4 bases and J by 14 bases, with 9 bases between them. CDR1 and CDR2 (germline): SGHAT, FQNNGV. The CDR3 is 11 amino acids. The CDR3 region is CASSSGGTLHF. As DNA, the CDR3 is TGTGCCAGCAGCTCCGGTGGAACCCTCCACTTT.

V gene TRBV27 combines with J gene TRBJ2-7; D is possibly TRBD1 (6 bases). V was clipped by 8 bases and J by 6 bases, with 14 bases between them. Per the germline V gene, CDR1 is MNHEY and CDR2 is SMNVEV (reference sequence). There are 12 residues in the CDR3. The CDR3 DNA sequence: TGTGCCAGCTATCCTCTAGGGGGCGAGCAGTACTTC. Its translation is CASYPLGGEQYF.

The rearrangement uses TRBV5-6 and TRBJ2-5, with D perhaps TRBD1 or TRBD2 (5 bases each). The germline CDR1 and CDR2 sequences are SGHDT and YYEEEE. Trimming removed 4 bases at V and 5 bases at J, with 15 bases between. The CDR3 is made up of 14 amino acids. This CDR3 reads CASSLEGLGETQYF. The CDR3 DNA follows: TGTGCCAGCAGCCTCGAGGGGCTTGGTGAGACCCAGTACTTC. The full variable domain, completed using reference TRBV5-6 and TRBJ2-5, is DAGVTQSPTHLIKTRGQQVTLRCSPKSGHDTVSWYQQALGQGPQFIFQYYEEEERQRGNFPDRFSGHQFPNYSSELNVNALLLGDSALYLCASSLEGLGETQYFGPGTRLLVL.

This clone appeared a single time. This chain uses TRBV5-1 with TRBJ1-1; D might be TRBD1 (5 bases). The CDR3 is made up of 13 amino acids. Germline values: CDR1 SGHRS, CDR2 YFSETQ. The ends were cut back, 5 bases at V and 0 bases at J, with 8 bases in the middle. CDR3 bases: TGCGCCAGCAGACAGGAGATGAACACTGAAGCTTTCTTT. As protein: CASRQEMNTEAFF.

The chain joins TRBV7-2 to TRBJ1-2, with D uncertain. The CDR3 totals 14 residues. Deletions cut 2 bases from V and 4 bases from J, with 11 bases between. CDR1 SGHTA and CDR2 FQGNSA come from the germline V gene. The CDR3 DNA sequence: TGTGCCAGCAGCTTACTATCGACAATCTATGGCTACACCTTC. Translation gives CASSLLSTIYGYTF. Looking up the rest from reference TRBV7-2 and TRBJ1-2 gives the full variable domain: GAGVSQSPSNKVTEKGKDVELRCDPISGHTALYWYRQSLGQGLEFLIYFQGNSAPDKSGLPSDRFSAERTGGSVSTLTIQRTQQEDSAVYLCASSLLSTIYGYTFGSGTRLTVV.

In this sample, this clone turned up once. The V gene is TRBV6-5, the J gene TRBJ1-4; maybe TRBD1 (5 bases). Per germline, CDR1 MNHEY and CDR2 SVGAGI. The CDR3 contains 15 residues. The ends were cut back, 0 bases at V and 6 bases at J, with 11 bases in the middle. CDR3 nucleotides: TGTGCCAGCAGTTACTCGACGGGACCGCATGAAAAACTGTTTTTT. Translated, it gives CASSYSTGPHEKLFF.

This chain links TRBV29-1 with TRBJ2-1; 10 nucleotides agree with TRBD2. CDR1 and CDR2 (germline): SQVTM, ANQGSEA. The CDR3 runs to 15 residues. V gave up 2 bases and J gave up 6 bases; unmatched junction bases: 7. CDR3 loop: CSVEPSSGSTNEQFF. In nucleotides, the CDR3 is TGCAGCGTTGAACCTTCTAGCGGGAGTACCAATGAGCAGTTCTTC.

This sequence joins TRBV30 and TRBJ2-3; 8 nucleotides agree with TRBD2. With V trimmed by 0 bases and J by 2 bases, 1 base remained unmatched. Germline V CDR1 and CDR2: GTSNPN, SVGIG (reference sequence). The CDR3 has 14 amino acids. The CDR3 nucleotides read TGTGCCTGGAGTGTACTAGCGGTCACAGATACGCAGTATTTT. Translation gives CAWSVLAVTDTQYF. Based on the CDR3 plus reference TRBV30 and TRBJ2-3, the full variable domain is SQTIHQWPATLVQPVGSPLSLECTVEGTSNPNLYWYRQAAGRGLQLLFYSVGIGQISSEVPQNLSASRPQDRQFILSSKKLLLSDSGFYLCAWSVLAVTDTQYFGPGTRLTVL.

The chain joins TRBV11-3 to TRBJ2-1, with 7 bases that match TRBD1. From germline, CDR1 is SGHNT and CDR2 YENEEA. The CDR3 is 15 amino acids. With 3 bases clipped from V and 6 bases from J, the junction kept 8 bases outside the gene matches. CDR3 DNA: TGTGCCAGCAGCTTCGGGGACAGAGGGGTCAATGAGCAGTTCTTC. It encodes CASSFGDRGVNEQFF.

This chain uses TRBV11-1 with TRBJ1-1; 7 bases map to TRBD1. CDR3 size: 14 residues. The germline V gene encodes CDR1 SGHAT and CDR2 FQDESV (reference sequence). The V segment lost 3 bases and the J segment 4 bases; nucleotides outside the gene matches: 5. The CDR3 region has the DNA TGTGCCAGCAGCTTCCGGACAGGCGGCACTGAAGCTTTCTTT. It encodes CASSFRTGGTEAFF.

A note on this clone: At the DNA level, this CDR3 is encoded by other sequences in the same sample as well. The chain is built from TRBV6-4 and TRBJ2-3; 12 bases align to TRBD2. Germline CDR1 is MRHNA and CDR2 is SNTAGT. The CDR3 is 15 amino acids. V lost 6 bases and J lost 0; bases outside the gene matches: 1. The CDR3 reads CASSLAGGSTDTQYF. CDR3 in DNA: TGTGCCAGCAGCCTAGCGGGAGGGAGCACAGATACGCAGTATTTT.

CDR3 DNA: TGTGCCAGCAGTGAATCCATCACAGCCTCGGAAGCTTTCTTT. It specifies CASSESITASEAFF. This chain connects TRBV25-1 to TRBJ1-1; D unresolved. The V gene lost 1 base and the J gene lost 8 bases, with 14 bases spanning the gap. There are 14 residues in the CDR3. The germline gives CDR1 MGHDK, CDR2 SYGVNS. The entire variable domain, with the rest obtained from reference TRBV25-1 and TRBJ1-1, is as follows: EADIYQTPRYLVIGTGKKITLECSQTMGHDKMYWYQQDPGMELHLIHYSYGVNSTEKGDLSSESTVSRIRTEHFPLTLESARPSHTSQYLCASSESITASEAFFGQGTRLTVV.

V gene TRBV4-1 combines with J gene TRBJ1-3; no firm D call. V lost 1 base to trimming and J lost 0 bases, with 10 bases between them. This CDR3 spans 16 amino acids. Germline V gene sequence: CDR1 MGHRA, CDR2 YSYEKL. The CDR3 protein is CASSQGAAISGNTIYF. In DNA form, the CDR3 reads TGCGCCAGCAGCCAAGGGGCAGCAATCTCTGGAAACACCATATATTTT.

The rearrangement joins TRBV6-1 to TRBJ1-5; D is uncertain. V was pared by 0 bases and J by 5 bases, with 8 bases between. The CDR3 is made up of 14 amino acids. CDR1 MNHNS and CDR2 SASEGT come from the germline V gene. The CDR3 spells CASSEAGRHQPQHF. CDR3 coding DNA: TGTGCCAGCAGTGAAGCAGGCAGGCATCAGCCCCAGCATTTT.

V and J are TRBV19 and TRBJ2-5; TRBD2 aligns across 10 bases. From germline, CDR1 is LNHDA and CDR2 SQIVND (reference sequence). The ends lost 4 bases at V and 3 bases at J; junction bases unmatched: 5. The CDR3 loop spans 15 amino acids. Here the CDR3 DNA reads TGTGCCAGTAGTACGGGACTAGCGAGGAAAGAGACCCAGTACTTC. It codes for CASSTGLARKETQYF.

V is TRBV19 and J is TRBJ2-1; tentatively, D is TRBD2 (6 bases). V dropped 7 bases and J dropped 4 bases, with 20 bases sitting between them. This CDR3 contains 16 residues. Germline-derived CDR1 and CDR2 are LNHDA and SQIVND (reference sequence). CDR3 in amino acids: CASKSSAGLTYNEQFF. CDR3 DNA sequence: TGTGCCAGTAAATCGTCGGCGGGACTGACATACAATGAGCAGTTCTTC.

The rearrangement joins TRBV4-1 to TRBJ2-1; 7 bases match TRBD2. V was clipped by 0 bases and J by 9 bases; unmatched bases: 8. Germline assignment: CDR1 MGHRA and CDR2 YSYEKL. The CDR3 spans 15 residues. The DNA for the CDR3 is TGCGCCAGCAGCCAAGAGGCGGCGGGGAGGGGTGAGCAGTTCTTC. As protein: CASSQEAAGRGEQFF.

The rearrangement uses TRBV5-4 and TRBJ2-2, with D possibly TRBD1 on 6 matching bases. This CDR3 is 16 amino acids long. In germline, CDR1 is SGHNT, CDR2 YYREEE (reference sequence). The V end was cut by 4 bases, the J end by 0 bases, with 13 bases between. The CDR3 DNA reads TGTGCCAGCAGCACCACCGGGACAACGAACACCGGGGAGCTGTTTTTT. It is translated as CASSTTGTTNTGELFF.

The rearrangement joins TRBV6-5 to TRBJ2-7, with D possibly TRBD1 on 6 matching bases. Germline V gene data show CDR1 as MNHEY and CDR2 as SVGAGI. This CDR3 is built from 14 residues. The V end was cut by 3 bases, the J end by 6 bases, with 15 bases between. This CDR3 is CASSYRRGISEQYF. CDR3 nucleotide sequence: TGTGCCAGCAGTTATCGCAGGGGAATTAGCGAGCAGTACTTC.

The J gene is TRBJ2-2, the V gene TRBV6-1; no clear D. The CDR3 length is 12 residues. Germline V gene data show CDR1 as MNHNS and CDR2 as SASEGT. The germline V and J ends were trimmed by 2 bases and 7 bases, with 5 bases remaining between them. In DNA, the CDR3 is TGTGCCAGCAGTGAAATCCTCGGGGAGCTGTTTTTT. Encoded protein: CASSEILGELFF.

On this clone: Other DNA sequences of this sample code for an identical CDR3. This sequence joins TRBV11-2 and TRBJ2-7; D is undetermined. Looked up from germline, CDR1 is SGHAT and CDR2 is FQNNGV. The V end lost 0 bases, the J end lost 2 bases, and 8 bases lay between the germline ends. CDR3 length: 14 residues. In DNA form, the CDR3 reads TGTGCCAGCAGCTTAGATCCGGGTCCCTACGAGCAGTACTTC. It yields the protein CASSLDPGPYEQYF.